This T cell receptor beta chain was identified during a study of blood T cell repertoires in COVID-19. The germline V and J ends were trimmed by 0 bases and 0 bases, with 8 bases remaining between them. The CDR3 runs 15 residues. Germline loops: CDR1 MNHEY, CDR2 SVGEGT. This table comes from immunoSEQ multiplex PCR, and its TCRdb copy is limited to in-frame clones, with some not included. The profile shows more than 65,000 clones, about 76% of them singletons. In this sample, this clone turned up a few times. The chain employs TRBV6-2 or TRBV6-3 and TRBJ2-5; TRBD2 might be the D (5 bases). Sequenced material: peripheral blood. The clonotype originates from a woman of 80 years or more with active or convalescent COVID-19. The CDR3: CASSYSELDQETQYF. The CDR3 nucleotides read TGTGCCAGCAGTTACTCGGAACTAGACCAAGAGACCCAGTACTTC.